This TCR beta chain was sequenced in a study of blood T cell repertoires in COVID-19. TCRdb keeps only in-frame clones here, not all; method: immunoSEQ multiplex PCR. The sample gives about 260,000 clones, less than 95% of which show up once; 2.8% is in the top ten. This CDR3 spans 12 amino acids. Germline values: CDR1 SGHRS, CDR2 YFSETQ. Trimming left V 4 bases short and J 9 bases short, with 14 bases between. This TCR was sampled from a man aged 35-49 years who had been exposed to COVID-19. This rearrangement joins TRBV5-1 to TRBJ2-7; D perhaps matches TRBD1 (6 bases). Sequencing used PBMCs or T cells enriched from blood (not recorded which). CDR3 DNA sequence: TGCGCCAGCAGCCCCGGACAGAGGGGGCAGTACTTC. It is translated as CASSPGQRGQYF.